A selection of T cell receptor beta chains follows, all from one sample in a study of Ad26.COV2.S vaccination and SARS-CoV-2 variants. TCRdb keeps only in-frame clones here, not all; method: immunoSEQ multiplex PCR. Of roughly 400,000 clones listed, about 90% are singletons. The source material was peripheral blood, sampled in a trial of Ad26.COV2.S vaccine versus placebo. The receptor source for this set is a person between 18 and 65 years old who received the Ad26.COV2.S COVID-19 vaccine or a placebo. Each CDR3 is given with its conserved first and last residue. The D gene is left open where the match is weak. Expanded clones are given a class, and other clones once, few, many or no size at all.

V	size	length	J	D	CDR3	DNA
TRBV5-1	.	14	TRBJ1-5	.	CASSLGPGGQPQHF	TGCGCCAGCAGCTTGGGTCCTGGAGGTCAGCCCCAGCATTTT
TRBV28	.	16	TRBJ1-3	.	CATINADFFSGNTIYF	TGTGCCACCATAAATGCAGATTTCTTCTCTGGAAACACCATATATTTT
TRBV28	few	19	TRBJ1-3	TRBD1	CASSSTMDRGPLGGNTIYF	TGTGCCAGCAGTTCAACCATGGACAGGGGCCCCTTAGGTGGAAACACCATATATTTT
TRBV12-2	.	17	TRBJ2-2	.	CASRYKPRVRSTGELFF	TGTGCAAGTCGCTATAAACCCAGGGTTAGGAGCACCGGGGAGCTGTTTTTT
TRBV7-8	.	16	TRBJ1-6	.	CASSSNPKAYNSPLHF	TGTGCCAGCAGCTCCAACCCCAAAGCCTATAATTCACCCCTCCACTTT
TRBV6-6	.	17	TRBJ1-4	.	CASSQNPQTSGNEKLFF	TGTGCCAGCAGTCAAAACCCACAGACGTCGGGTAATGAAAAACTGTTTTTT
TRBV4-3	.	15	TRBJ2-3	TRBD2	CASRTKAGEGDTQYF	TGCGCCAGCAGAACAAAAGCGGGGGAGGGAGATACGCAGTATTTT
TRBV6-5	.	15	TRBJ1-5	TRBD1	CASSYRQGRQQPQHF	TGTGCCAGCAGTTACAGACAGGGCCGTCAGCAGCCCCAGCATTTT
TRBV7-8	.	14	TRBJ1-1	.	CASSLVSVGQRAFF	TGTGCCAGCAGCTTAGTTTCGGTCGGGCAGCGAGCTTTCTTT
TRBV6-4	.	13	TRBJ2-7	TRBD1	CASSPDRVNEQYF	TGTGCCAGCAGTCCTGACAGGGTAAACGAGCAGTACTTC
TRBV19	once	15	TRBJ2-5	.	CASSIGNRVLETQYF	TGTGCCAGTAGTATAGGAAACAGGGTTTTAGAGACCCAGTACTTC
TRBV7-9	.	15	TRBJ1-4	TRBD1	CASSPGDRSNEKLFF	TGTGCCAGCAGCCCAGGGGACAGATCTAATGAAAAACTGTTTTTT
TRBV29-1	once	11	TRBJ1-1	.	CSVRSNTEAFF	TGCAGCGTTAGATCCAACACTGAAGCTTTCTTT
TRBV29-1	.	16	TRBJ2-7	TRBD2	CSVEEGPSGGFYEQYF	TGCAGCGTTGAAGAAGGGCCTAGCGGGGGTTTCTACGAGCAGTACTTC
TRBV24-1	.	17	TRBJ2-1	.	CATSDFGIYRQHNEQFF	TGTGCCACCAGTGATTTTGGGATCTACCGGCAGCACAATGAGCAGTTCTTC
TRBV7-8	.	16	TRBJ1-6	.	CASSLAQDPYNSPLHF	TGTGCCAGCAGCTTAGCACAGGACCCCTATAATTCACCCCTCCACTTT
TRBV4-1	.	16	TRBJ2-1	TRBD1	CASSPTGQGAFNEQFF	TGCGCCAGCAGCCCCACCGGACAGGGGGCATTCAATGAGCAGTTCTTC
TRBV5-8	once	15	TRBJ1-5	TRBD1	CASSFRQGSNQPQHF	TGTGCCAGCAGCTTTAGACAGGGTAGCAATCAGCCCCAGCATTTT
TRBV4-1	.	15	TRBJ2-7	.	CASSQGPGSSYEQYF	TGCGCCAGCAGCCAAGGCCCTGGGAGCTCCTACGAGCAGTACTTC
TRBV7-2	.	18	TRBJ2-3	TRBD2	CASSLGPKRGGLTDTQYF	TGTGCCAGCAGCTTAGGGCCCAAGCGGGGGGGCCTCACAGATACGCAGTATTTT
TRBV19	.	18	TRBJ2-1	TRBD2	CASSMTSGRGGSYNEQFF	TGTGCCAGTAGTATGACCTCCGGACGGGGGGGCTCCTACAATGAGCAGTTCTTC
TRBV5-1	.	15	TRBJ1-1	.	CASSPWTGASTEAFF	TGCGCCAGCAGCCCGTGGACGGGGGCGAGCACTGAAGCTTTCTTT
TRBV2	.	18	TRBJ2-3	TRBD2	CASSEVRDYQIRRDTQYF	TGTGCCAGCAGTGAAGTCCGGGACTACCAAATCCGGAGGGATACGCAGTATTTT
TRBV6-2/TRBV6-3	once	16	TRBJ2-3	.	CASSYSLQGSTDTQYF	TGTGCCAGCAGTTACTCGTTACAGGGTAGCACAGATACGCAGTATTTT
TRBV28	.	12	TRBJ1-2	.	CASSLPSYGYTF	TGTGCCAGCAGTTTGCCCAGCTATGGCTACACCTTC
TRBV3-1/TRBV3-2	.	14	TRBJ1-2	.	CASSPNTVLYGYTF	TGTGCCAGCAGCCCAAATACAGTCCTCTATGGCTACACCTTC